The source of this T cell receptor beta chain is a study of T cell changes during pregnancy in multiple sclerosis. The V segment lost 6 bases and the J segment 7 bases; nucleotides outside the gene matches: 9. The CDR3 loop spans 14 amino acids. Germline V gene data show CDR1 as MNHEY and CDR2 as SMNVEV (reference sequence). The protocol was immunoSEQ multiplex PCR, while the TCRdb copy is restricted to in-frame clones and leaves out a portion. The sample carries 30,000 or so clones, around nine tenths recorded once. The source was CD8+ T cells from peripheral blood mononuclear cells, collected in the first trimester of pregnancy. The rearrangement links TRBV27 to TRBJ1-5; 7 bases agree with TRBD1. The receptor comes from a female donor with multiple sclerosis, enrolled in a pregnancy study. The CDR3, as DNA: TGTGCCAGCAGAATAAGGGGGCTGGGACAGCCCCAGCATTTT. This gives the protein CASRIRGLGQPQHF.